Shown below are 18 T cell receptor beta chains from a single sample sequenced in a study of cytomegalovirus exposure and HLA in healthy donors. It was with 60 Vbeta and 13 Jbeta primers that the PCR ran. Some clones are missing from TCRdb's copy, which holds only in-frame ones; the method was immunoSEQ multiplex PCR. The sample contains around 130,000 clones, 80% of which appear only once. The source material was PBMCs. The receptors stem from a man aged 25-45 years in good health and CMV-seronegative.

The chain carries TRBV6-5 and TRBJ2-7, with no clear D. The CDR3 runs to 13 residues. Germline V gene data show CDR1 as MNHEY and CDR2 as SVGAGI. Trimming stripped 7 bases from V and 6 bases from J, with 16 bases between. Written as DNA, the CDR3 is TGTGCCAGCACTGGGCTGCTTTTGGGCGAGCAGTACTTC. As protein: CASTGLLLGEQYF.

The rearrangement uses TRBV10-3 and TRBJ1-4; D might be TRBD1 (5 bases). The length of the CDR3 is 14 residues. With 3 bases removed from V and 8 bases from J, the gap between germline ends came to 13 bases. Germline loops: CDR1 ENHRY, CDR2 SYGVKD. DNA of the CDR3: TGTGCCATCAGTGAAGGGCAGGGAGGGGAAAAACTGTTTTTT. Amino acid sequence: CAISEGQGGEKLFF.

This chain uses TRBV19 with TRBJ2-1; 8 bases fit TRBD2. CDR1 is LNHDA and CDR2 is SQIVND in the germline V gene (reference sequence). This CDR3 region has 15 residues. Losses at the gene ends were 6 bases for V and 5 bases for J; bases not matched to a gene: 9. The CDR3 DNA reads TGTGCCAGTAGAACCTCAGCGGGGGCGGACAATGAGCAGTTCTTC. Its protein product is CASRTSAGADNEQFF.

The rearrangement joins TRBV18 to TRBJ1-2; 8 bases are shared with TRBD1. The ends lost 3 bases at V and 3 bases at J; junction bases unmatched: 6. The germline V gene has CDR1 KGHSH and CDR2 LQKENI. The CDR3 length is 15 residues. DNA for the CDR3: TGTGCCAGCTCACCCCCGGACAGGGCCTACTATGGCTACACCTTC. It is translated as CASSPPDRAYYGYTF.

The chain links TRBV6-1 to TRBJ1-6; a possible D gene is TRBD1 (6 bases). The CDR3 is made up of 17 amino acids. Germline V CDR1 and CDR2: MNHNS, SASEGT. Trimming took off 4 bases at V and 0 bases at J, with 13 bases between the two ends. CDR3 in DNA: TGTGCCAGCAGTGTACTGGGGGCTAGCTCCTATAATTCACCCCTCCACTTT. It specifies CASSVLGASSYNSPLHF.

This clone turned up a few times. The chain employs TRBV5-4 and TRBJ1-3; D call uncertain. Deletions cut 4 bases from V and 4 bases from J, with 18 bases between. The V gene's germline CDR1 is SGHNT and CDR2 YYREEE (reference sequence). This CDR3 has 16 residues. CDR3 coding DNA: TGTGCCAGCAGCAGTCAGACTGGTACAAGGGGAAACACCATATATTTT. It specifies CASSSQTGTRGNTIYF.

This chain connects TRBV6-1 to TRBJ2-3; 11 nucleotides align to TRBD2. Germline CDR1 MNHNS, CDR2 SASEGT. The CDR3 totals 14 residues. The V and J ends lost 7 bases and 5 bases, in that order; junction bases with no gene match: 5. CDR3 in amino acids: CASNLAGGRDTQYF. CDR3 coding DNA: TGTGCCAGCAATCTAGCGGGGGGCCGAGATACGCAGTATTTT.

The CDR3 region has the DNA TGTGCTAGTGGTGACATAGGGACAGGGAAAGAGACCCAGTACTTC. Its translation: CASGDIGTGKETQYF. The gene calls are TRBV12-5 and TRBJ2-5; TRBD1 agrees at 9 bases. V lost 5 bases and J lost 3; bases outside the gene matches: 7. This CDR3 has 15 residues. The germline gives CDR1 LGHNT, CDR2 FRNRAP. The full variable domain, completed using reference TRBV12-5 and TRBJ2-5, is DARVTQTPRHKVTEMGQEVTMRCQPILGHNTVFWYRQTMMQGLELLAYFRNRAPLDDSGMPKDRFSAEMPDATLATLKIQPSEPRDSAVYFCASGDIGTGKETQYFGPGTRLLVL.

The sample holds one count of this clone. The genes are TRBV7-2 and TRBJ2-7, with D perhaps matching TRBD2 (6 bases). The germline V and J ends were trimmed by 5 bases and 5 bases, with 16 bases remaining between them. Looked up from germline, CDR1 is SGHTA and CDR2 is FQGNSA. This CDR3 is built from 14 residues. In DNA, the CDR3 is TGTGCCAGCAGCCACAGCCGGGGGTTCCACGAGCAGTACTTC. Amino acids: CASSHSRGFHEQYF.

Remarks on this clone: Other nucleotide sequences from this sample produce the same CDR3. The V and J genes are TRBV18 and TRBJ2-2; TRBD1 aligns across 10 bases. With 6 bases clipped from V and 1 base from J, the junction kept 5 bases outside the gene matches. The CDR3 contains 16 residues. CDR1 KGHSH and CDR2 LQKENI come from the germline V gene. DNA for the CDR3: TGTGCCAGCTCTCTAAGGACAGGGGGGAACACCGGGGAGCTGTTTTTT. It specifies CASSLRTGGNTGELFF.

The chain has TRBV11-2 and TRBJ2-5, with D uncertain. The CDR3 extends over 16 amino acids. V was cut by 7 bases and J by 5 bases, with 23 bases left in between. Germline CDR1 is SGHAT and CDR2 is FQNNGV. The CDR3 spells CASTQQRRGWRETQYF. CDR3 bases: TGTGCCAGCACGCAGCAACGAAGAGGTTGGCGGGAGACCCAGTACTTC. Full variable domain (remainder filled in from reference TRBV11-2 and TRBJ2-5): EAGVAQSPRYKIIEKRQSVAFWCNPISGHATLYWYQQILGQGPKLLIQFQNNGVVDDSQLPKDRFSAERLKGVDSTLKIQPAKLEDSAVYLCASTQQRRGWRETQYFGPGTRLLVL.

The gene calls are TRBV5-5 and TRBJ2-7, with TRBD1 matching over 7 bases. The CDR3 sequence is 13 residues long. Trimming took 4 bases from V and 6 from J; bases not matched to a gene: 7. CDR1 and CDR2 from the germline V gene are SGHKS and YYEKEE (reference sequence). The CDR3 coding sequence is TGTGCCAGCAGCCAGAAGGACAGGACCGAGCAGTACTTC. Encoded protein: CASSQKDRTEQYF. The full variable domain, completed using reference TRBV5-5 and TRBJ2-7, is DAGVTQSPTHLIKTRGQQVTLRCSPISGHKSVSWYQQVLGQGPQFIFQYYEKEERGRGNFPDRFSARQFPNYSSELNVNALLLGDSALYLCASSQKDRTEQYFGPGTRLTVT.

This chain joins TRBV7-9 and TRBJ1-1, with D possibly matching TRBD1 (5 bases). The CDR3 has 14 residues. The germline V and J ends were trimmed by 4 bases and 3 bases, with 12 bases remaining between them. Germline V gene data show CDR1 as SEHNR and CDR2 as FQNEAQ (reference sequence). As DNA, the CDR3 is TGTGCCAGCAGCTCCAACACAGGCCACACTGAAGCTTTCTTT. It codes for CASSSNTGHTEAFF.

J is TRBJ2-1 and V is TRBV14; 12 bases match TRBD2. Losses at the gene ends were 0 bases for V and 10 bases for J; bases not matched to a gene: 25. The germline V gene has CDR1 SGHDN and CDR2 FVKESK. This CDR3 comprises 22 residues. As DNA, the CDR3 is TGTGCCAGCAGCCAAGATCTCATCCGACCACTAGCGGGGGGCCGAGGAATTAGGGAGCAGTTCTTC. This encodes CASSQDLIRPLAGGRGIREQFF.

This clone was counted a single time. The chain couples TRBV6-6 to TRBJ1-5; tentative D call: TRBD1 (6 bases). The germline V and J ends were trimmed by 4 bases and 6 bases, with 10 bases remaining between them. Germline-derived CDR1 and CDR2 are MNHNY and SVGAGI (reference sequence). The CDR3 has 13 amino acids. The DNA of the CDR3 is TGTGCCAGCAGTTCAGGGGATGTTCAGCCCCAGCATTTT. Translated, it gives CASSSGDVQPQHF.

This chain's CDR3 is CASSRQGGDQPQHF. The CDR3 DNA reads as TGTGCCAGTAGCCGACAGGGGGGGGATCAGCCCCAGCATTTT. V usage is TRBV19 and J usage is TRBJ1-5, with 9 bases identical to TRBD1. Germline assignment: CDR1 LNHDA and CDR2 SQIVND (reference sequence). This CDR3 contains 14 residues. With V trimmed by 6 bases and J by 5 bases, 5 bases remained unmatched. The whole variable domain, remainder taken from reference TRBV19 and TRBJ1-5, is DGGITQSPKYLFRKEGQNVTLSCEQNLNHDAMYWYRQDPGQGLRLIYYSQIVNDFQKGDIAEGYSVSREKKESFPLTVTSAQKNPTAFYLCASSRQGGDQPQHFGDGTRLSIL.

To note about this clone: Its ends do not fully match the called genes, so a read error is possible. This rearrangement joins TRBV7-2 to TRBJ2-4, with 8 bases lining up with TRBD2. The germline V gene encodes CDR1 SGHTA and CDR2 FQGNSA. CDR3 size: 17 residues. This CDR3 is CASSLRGGQLAKNSQYF. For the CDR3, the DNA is TGTGCCAGCAGCTTACGGGGGGGACAACTAGCCAAAAACAGTCAGTACTTC.

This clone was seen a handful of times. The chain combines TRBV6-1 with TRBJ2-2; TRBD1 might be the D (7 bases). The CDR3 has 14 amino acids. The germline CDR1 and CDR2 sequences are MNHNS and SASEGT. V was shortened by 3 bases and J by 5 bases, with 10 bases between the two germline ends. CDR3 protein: CASSEEGATGELFF. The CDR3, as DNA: TGTGCCAGCAGTGAGGAGGGGGCGACCGGGGAGCTGTTTTTT.